This TCR beta chain comes out of a study of T cell clonotyping in hematopoietic cell transplantation. At the level of the study: Pretransplant recipient samples were taken after cytoreduction. Study outcomes and limitations: Broader posttransplant TCR repertoire diversity was predicted by graft donor and pretransplant recipient Inverse Simpson Index values. CD4 and CD8 repertoire contributions could not be separated without sorting.

The assay was immunoSEQ multiplex PCR, and TCRdb's table has in-frame clones only and misses some. The sample comprises around 28,000 clones, approximately 82% of which are singletons, and approximately 1.8% rests with the top ten. Trimming left V 4 bases short and J 2 bases short, with 12 bases between. The CDR3 spans 14 residues. From germline, CDR1 is GTSNPN and CDR2 SVGIG (reference sequence). On this clone itself: Its target is unknown.

Described time point: recipient sample about 28 days before transplant, after cytoreduction. Recipient blood drawn about 28 days pretransplant and days 30, 100, 180 after. Sequences were derived from peripheral blood mononuclear cells, sampled before stem cell transplant. The TCR sequence derives from a man aged 40-55 years with acute myeloid leukemia. Some clones in this sample may be carry-over from other donors' samples. The chain uses TRBV30 and TRBJ1-3; D is possibly TRBD1 (5 bases). The CDR3 spells CAWTRGSPGNTIYF. The CDR3, as DNA: TGTGCCTGGACCCGGGGGAGTCCTGGAAACACCATATATTTT.